The 14 T cell receptor beta chains in this list originate from one sample, sequenced in a study of shared clonotypes between healthy human individuals. Data came from immunoSEQ multiplex PCR; TCRdb stores just in-frame clones and leaves some out. There are about 1 million clones in the sample; around 76% occur only once, and roughly 1.4% lies in the top ten. Specimen: memory CD4+ T cells sorted from blood. The subset: CD45RA-negative fraction. These receptors originate from a man between 18 and 29 years old in good health.

This clone was detected once. Other DNA variants within this sample encode the same CDR3. V usage is TRBV4-3 and J usage is TRBJ2-6; tentatively, D is TRBD2 (5 bases). V dropped 0 bases and J dropped 2 bases, with 8 bases sitting between them. CDR1 and CDR2 (germline): LGHNA, YSLEER. This CDR3 contains 16 residues. The CDR3 loop is CASSQDRGTGANVLTF. As DNA, the CDR3 is TGCGCCAGCAGCCAAGACCGGGGTACTGGGGCCAACGTCCTGACTTTC.

The chain has TRBV7-2 and TRBJ1-2, with no clear D. Germline V gene lookup returns CDR1 SGHTA and CDR2 FQGNSA. The CDR3 sequence is 13 residues long. Trimming left V 2 bases short and J 0 bases short, with 4 bases between. CDR3 amino acids: CASSLQSNYGYTF. In DNA, the CDR3 is TGTGCCAGCAGCTTACAATCTAACTATGGCTACACCTTC.

Comments on this clone: Other DNA variants within this sample encode the same CDR3. This chain connects TRBV30 to TRBJ1-2; TRBD1 matches 9 bases. CDR3 size: 13 residues. V shed 3 bases, J shed 2 bases, and the junction held 1 base outside the gene matches. Germline values: CDR1 GTSNPN, CDR2 SVGIG (reference sequence). This CDR3 is CAWRTGGNYGYTF. CDR3 bases: TGTGCCTGGAGGACAGGGGGGAACTATGGCTACACCTTC.

The CDR3: CASFQAGDTQYF. The CDR3 DNA reads as TGTGCCAGCTTCCAGGCAGGAGATACGCAGTATTTT. The chain has TRBV6-1 and TRBJ2-3, with D hard to call. Germline values: CDR1 MNHNS, CDR2 SASEGT. The CDR3 covers 12 residues. V was trimmed by 8 bases and J by 5 bases, leaving 11 bases between them.

The chain employs TRBV6-6 and TRBJ2-7, with D possibly TRBD2 on 5 matching bases. The CDR3 loop spans 13 amino acids. Germline CDR1 MNHNY, CDR2 SVGAGI (reference sequence). V was shortened by 6 bases and J by 4 bases, with 13 bases between the two germline ends. Written as DNA, the CDR3 is TGTGCCAGCAGGAGCCCAGCGGCTTACGAGCAGTACTTC. Amino acids: CASRSPAAYEQYF.

This clone showed up just a few times. This chain uses TRBV7-2 with TRBJ2-7, with 11 positions matching TRBD1. Germline trimming cut 7 bases from V and 11 bases from J; bases unmatched to any gene: 13. Germline CDR1 SGHTA, CDR2 FQGNSA. CDR3 size: 14 residues. CDR3 loop: CASTPEPGQGAKYF. In DNA form, the CDR3 reads TGTGCCAGCACGCCCGAACCCGGACAGGGGGCAAAGTACTTC.

The chain has TRBV4-3 and TRBJ2-1; D possibly matches TRBD1 or TRBD2 (5 bases each). Germline V CDR1 and CDR2: LGHNA, YSLEER. The CDR3 is 15 residues long. Trimming stripped 2 bases from V and 7 bases from J, with 15 bases between. CDR3 residues: CASSQFTGAGNEQFF. CDR3 bases: TGCGCCAGCAGCCAATTTACCGGGGCCGGGAATGAGCAGTTCTTC.

The CDR3 here is CASSLGGYSSYNEQFF. In DNA, the CDR3 is TGTGCCAGCAGCTTAGGAGGATATTCCTCCTACAATGAGCAGTTCTTC. The chain joins TRBV7-6 to TRBJ2-1; no reliable D call. The CDR3 has 16 amino acids. The ends were cut back, 1 base at V and 0 bases at J, with 10 bases in the middle. From germline, CDR1 is SGHVS and CDR2 FNYEAQ.

The genes are TRBV5-4 and TRBJ1-2; D not certain. This CDR3 has 12 amino acids. V was clipped by 4 bases and J by 10 bases, with 14 bases between them. Germline V CDR1 and CDR2: SGHNT, YYREEE (reference sequence). The CDR3 nucleotides are TGTGCCAGCAGCCAAGAGGGAGGTACCTACACCTTC. Translated, it gives CASSQEGGTYTF.

V gene TRBV5-1 combines with J gene TRBJ2-5, with TRBD1 identical over 8 bases. The length of the CDR3 is 15 residues. Germline values: CDR1 SGHRS, CDR2 YFSETQ. V was clipped by 6 bases and J by 5 bases; unmatched bases: 12. Here the CDR3 reads CASTTSWTGKETQYF. The CDR3 coding sequence is TGCGCCAGCACCACGAGTTGGACAGGGAAGGAGACCCAGTACTTC.

This sequence joins TRBV6-1 and TRBJ2-3; 8 positions agree with TRBD2. The CDR3 spans 17 residues. Germline-derived CDR1 and CDR2 are MNHNS and SASEGT. V shed 2 bases, J shed 1 base, and the junction held 8 bases outside the gene matches. CDR3 bases: TGTGCCAGCAGTGAACTCGGCGGGGGGTCCCGCACAGATACGCAGTATTTT. Translated, it gives CASSELGGGSRTDTQYF.

The chain employs TRBV11-2 and TRBJ2-1; 10 nucleotides line up with TRBD1. Unmatched junction bases numbered 3, after V lost 7 bases and J lost 3 bases. The germline CDR1 and CDR2 sequences are SGHAT and FQNNGV. The CDR3 is 14 amino acids. Here the CDR3 DNA reads TGTGCCAGCACCCGGACAGGGGGCTACAATGAGCAGTTCTTC. Translation: CASTRTGGYNEQFF.

This rearrangement joins TRBV15 to TRBJ1-1, with TRBD1 as a possible D gene (5 bases). The germline V and J ends were trimmed by 4 bases and 4 bases, with 13 bases remaining between them. CDR3 size: 14 residues. CDR1 and CDR2 (germline): LNHNV, YYDKDF (reference sequence). The CDR3 DNA reads as TGTGCCACCAGCAATGTCGGGGGGAGCACTGAAGCTTTCTTT. Residues: CATSNVGGSTEAFF.

This chain connects TRBV5-1 to TRBJ2-7, with 8 bases that match TRBD2. Germline CDR1 SGHRS, CDR2 YFSETQ. Germline trimming cut 0 bases from V and 5 bases from J; bases unmatched to any gene: 7. The CDR3 extends over 15 amino acids. CDR3 amino acids: CASSLEGAAGDEQYF. The CDR3 DNA follows: TGCGCCAGCAGCTTGGAGGGAGCAGCGGGAGACGAGCAGTACTTC.